This TCR beta chain was captured by sequencing in a study of tissue T cells after allogeneic stem cell transplantation. In its sample, this clone ranks as medium-sized. Germline-derived CDR1 and CDR2 are SNHLY and FYNNEI. This CDR3 comprises 12 residues. Trimming shortened V by 5 bases and J by 5 bases, and 9 bases separated the two germline ends. Only in-frame clones appear in the TCRdb table, and some are missing; sequencing was by immunoSEQ multiplex PCR. Counted here are 20,000 to 30,000 clones, around four fifths occurring once; the ten biggest clones make up approximately 7.7%. V is TRBV2 and J is TRBJ1-2; tentatively, D is TRBD1 (6 bases). Source: tissue from the ileum, taken at autopsy. This clonotype was obtained from a female donor of 60 years or more with lung cancer. The CDR3 loop is CASSRQDYGYTF. Here the CDR3 DNA reads TGTGCCAGCAGTAGACAGGATTATGGCTACACCTTC.